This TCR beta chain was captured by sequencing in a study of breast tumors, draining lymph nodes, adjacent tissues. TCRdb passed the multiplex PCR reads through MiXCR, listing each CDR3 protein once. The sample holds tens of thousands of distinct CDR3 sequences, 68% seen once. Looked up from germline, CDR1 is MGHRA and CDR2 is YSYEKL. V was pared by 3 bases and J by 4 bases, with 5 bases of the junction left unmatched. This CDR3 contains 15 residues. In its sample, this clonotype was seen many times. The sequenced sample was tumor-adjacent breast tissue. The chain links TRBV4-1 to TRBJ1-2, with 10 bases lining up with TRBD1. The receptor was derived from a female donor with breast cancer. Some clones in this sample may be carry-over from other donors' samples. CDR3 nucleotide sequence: TGCGCCAGCAGCCAGGGACAGGGGATTGCCTATGGCTACACCTTC. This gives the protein CASSQGQGIAYGYTF.